This T cell receptor beta chain stems from a study of blood T cell repertoires in COVID-19. Data came from immunoSEQ multiplex PCR; TCRdb stores just in-frame clones and leaves some out. The table lists approximately 210,000 clones, roughly 87% of them singletons. Germline-derived CDR1 and CDR2 are MNHNY and SVGAGI (reference sequence). CDR3 size: 11 residues. V lost 8 bases to trimming and J lost 7 bases, with 9 bases between them. V usage is TRBV6-6 and J usage is TRBJ2-1; the D gene is possibly TRBD2 (5 bases). This receptor was obtained from a man in his forties with active or convalescent COVID-19. Sequencing was performed on peripheral blood. In nucleotides, the CDR3 is TGTGCCAGCTCTAGGGAGAATGAGCAGTTCTTC. Amino acid sequence: CASSRENEQFF.